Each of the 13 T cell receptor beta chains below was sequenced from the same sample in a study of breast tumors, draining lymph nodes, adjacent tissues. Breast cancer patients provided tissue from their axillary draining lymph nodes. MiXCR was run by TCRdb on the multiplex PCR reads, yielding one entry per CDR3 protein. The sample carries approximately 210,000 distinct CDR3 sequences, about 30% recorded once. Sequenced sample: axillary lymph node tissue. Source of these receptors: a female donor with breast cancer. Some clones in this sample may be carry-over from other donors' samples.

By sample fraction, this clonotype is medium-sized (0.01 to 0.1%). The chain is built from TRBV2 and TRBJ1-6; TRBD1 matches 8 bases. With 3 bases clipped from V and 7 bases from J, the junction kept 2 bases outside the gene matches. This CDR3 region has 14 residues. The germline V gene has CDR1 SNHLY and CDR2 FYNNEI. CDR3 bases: TGTGCCAGCAGTGACAGGGGGCGGAATTCACCCCTCCACTTT. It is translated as CASSDRGRNSPLHF. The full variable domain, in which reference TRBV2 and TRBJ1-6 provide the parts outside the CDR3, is EPEVTQTPSHQVTQMGQEVILRCVPISNHLYFYWYRQILGQKVEFLVSFYNNEISEKSEIFDDQFSVERPDGSNFTLKIRSTKLEDSAMYFCASSDRGRNSPLHFGNGTRLTVT.

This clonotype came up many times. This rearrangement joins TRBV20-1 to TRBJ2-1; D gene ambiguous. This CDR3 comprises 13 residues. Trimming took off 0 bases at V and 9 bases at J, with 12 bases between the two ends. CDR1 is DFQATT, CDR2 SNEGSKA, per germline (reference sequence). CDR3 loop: CSARDWPQPEQFF. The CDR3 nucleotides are TGCAGTGCTAGAGATTGGCCTCAGCCTGAGCAGTTCTTC.

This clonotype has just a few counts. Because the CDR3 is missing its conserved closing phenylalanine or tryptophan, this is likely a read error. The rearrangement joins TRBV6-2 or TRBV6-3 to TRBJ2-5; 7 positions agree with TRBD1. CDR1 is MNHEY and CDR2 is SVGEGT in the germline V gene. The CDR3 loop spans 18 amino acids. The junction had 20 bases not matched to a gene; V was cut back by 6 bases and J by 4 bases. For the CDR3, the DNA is TGTGCCAGCAGCTTAGTACAGGGGCCCACGCCAAAGTCAGAGACCCAGTACCTC. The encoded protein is CASSLVQGPTPKSETQYL.

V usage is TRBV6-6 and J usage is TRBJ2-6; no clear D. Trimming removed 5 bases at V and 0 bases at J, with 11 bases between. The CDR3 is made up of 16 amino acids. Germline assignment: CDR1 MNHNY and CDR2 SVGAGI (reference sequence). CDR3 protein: CASSRIYLSGANVLTF. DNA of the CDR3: TGTGCCAGCAGTCGAATTTACCTCTCTGGGGCCAACGTCCTGACTTTC.

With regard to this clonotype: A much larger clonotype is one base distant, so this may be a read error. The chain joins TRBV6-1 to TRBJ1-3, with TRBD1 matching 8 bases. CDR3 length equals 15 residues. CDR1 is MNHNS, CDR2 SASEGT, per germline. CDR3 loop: CASTFTQGVGNTICF. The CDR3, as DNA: TGTGCCAGCACCTTCACACAGGGGGTTGGAAACACCATATGTTTT.

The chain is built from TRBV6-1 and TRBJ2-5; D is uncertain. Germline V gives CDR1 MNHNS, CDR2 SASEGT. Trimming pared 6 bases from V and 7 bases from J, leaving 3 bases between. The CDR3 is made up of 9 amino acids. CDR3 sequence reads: CASRRTQYF. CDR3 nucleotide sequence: TGTGCCAGCAGGCGGACCCAGTACTTC.

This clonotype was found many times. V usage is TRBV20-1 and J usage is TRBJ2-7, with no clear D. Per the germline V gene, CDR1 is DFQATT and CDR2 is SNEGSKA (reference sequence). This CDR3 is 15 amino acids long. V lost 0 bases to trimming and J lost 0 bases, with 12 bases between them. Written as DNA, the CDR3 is TGCAGTGCTAGAGATAGGGCCTTACCCTCCTACGAGCAGTACTTC. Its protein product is CSARDRALPSYEQYF.

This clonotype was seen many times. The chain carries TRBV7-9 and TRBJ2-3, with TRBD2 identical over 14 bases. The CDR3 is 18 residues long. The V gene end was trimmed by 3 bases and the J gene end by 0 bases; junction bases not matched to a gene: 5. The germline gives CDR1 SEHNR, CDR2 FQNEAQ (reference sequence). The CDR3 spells CASSLPGLAGESTDTQYF. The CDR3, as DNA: TGTGCCAGCAGCTTGCCGGGACTAGCGGGAGAGAGCACAGATACGCAGTATTTT.

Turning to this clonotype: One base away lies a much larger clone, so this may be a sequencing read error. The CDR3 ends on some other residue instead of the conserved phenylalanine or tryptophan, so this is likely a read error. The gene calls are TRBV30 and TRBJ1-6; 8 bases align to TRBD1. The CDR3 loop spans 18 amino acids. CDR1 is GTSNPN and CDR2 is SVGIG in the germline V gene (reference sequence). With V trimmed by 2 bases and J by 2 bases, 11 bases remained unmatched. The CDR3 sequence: CAWSSSRLTGAYNSPLHL. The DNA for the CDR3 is TGTGCCTGGAGTTCCTCCCGCTTGACAGGGGCCTATAATTCACCCCTCCACCTT.

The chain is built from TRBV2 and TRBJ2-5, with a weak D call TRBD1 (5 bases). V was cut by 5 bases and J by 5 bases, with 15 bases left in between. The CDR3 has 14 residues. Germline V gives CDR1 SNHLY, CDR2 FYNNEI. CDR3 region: CASSLLDTGETQYF. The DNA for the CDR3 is TGTGCCAGCAGTTTACTGGACACCGGGGAGACCCAGTACTTC.

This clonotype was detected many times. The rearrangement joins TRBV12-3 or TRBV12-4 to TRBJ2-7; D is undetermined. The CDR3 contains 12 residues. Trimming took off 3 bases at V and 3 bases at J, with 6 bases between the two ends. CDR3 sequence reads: CASSFRDYEQYF. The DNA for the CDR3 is TGTGCCAGCAGTTTCCGTGACTACGAGCAGTACTTC.

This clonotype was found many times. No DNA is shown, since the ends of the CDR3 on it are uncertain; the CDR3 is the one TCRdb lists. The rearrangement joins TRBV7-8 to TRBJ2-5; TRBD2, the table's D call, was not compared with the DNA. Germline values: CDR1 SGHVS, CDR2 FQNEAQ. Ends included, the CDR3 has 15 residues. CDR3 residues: CASSPWAGGSETQHF.

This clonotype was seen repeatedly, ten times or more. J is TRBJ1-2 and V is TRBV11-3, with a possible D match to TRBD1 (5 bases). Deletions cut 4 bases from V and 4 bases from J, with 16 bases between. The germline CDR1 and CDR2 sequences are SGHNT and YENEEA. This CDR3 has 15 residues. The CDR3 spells CASSSLDRSLYGYTF. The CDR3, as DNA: TGTGCCAGCAGCTCCTTAGACAGAAGTCTCTATGGCTACACCTTC.